These 24 T cell receptor beta chains came from one sample sequenced in a study of naive and memory T cell subsets. Indicated treatment: skin biopsy from PPD injection site in Mantoux-positive individual. Input was about 1 to 1,100 ng of DNase-treated total RNA without cell sorting. Alpha and beta constant region primers primed reverse transcription for blood and skin samples. Via MiXCR, TCRdb re-called the UMI-ligation and nested PCR reads, giving one row per CDR3 protein. The sample has approximately 20,000 distinct CDR3 sequences; 8% to 10% are singletons. Sequenced here: skin, sampled from a tuberculin skin test site. The receptor source for this set is an adult in good health.

This clonotype was detected many times. The genes are TRBV7-9 and TRBJ2-3; D remains unclear. V lost 1 base and J lost 3, with 8 bases in between. This CDR3 comprises 14 residues. Per germline, CDR1 SEHNR and CDR2 FQNEAQ (reference sequence). CDR3 sequence (DNA): TGTGCCAGCAGCTTAGGTAGGGCGACAGATACGCAGTATTTT. Translated, it gives CASSLGRATDTQYF.

This clonotype was observed many times. The gene calls are TRBV14 and TRBJ2-7; perhaps TRBD2 as D (5 bases). The CDR3 is made up of 14 amino acids. Germline-derived CDR1 and CDR2 are SGHDN and FVKESK. V shed 3 bases and J shed 4 bases, with 13 bases lying between them. The CDR3 spells CASSQGHGKYEQYF. The CDR3 coding sequence is TGTGCCAGCAGCCAGGGCCACGGGAAGTACGAGCAGTACTTC.

J is TRBJ2-1 and V is TRBV5-4, with D perhaps matching TRBD1 (6 bases). The germline V gene encodes CDR1 SGHNT and CDR2 YYREEE (reference sequence). V lost 0 bases and J 1 base, leaving 11 bases between the germline ends. The CDR3 runs 16 residues. In DNA form, the CDR3 reads TGTGCCAGCAGCTTGGAGCCACAGGGTTCCTACAATGAGCAGTTCTTC. This encodes CASSLEPQGSYNEQFF.

The rearrangement uses TRBV7-2 and TRBJ1-6, with TRBD1 identical over 10 bases. From germline, CDR1 is SGHTA and CDR2 FQGNSA. V was pared by 5 bases and J by 6 bases, with 13 bases of the junction left unmatched. The CDR3 contains 18 residues. The CDR3 DNA reads TGTGCCAGCAGCCTGCACCCGGGACAGGGGATTTTTAATTCACCCCTCCACTTT. Residues: CASSLHPGQGIFNSPLHF. The whole variable domain, filled in from reference TRBV7-2 and TRBJ1-6, reads GAGVSQSPSNKVTEKGKDVELRCDPISGHTALYWYRQSLGQGLEFLIYFQGNSAPDKSGLPSDRFSAERTGGSVSTLTIQRTQQEDSAVYLCASSLHPGQGIFNSPLHFGNGTRLTVT.

The rearrangement uses TRBV20-1 and TRBJ2-7, with 8 bases aligning to TRBD2. The CDR3 covers 15 residues. The V and J ends lost 3 bases and 3 bases, in that order; junction bases with no gene match: 10. CDR1 is DFQATT and CDR2 is SNEGSKA in the germline V gene (reference sequence). The CDR3 spells CSASPFSGSIYEQYF. CDR3 DNA sequence: TGCAGTGCTAGCCCTTTCAGCGGGAGTATCTACGAGCAGTACTTC.

This clonotype was observed many times. The J gene is TRBJ2-7, the V gene TRBV12-3 or TRBV12-4; D is perhaps TRBD1 or TRBD2 (6 bases each). The CDR3 sequence is 15 residues long. V lost 1 base to trimming and J lost 3 bases, with 13 bases between them. CDR3: CASSLEGGGGYEQYF. DNA for the CDR3: TGTGCCAGCAGTTTAGAGGGTGGAGGGGGCTACGAGCAGTACTTC.

In this sample, this clonotype turned up a few times. The chain links TRBV7-2 to TRBJ2-5, with 7 bases fitting TRBD2. There are 16 residues in the CDR3. V gave up 0 bases and J gave up 2 bases; unmatched junction bases: 6. The germline gives CDR1 SGHTA, CDR2 FQGNSA. This chain's CDR3 is CASSLAWGGLQETQYF. CDR3 nucleotides: TGTGCCAGCAGCTTAGCGTGGGGGGGATTGCAAGAGACCCAGTACTTC. The whole variable domain, filled in from reference TRBV7-2 and TRBJ2-5, reads GAGVSQSPSNKVTEKGKDVELRCDPISGHTALYWYRQSLGQGLEFLIYFQGNSAPDKSGLPSDRFSAERTGGSVSTLTIQRTQQEDSAVYLCASSLAWGGLQETQYFGPGTRLLVL.

This clonotype was seen many times. The chain uses TRBV6-2 or TRBV6-3 and TRBJ2-7, with TRBD2 matching over 8 bases. V dropped 5 bases and J dropped 3; count of bases not matched to a gene: 18. The V gene's germline CDR1 is MNHEY and CDR2 SVGEGT. The CDR3 totals 18 residues. In DNA form, the CDR3 reads TGTGCCAGCAGTACGATAACAACCGGGACTAGTTTAATCTACGAGCAGTACTTC. It specifies CASSTITTGTSLIYEQYF.

By sample share, this clonotype is medium-sized. The rearrangement joins TRBV29-1 to TRBJ2-2; D ambiguous. Per germline, CDR1 SQVTM and CDR2 ANQGSEA. Trimming cost V 7 bases and J 5 bases, with 8 bases left between them. The CDR3 contains 11 residues. As DNA, the CDR3 is TGCAGCGCCCAGAAGACCGGGGAGCTGTTTTTT. Translated, it gives CSAQKTGELFF.

The rearrangement links TRBV28 to TRBJ2-5; D ambiguous. The V gene's germline CDR1 is MDHEN and CDR2 SYDVKM. V was pared by 2 bases and J by 2 bases, with 12 bases between. The CDR3 contains 15 residues. The CDR3 sequence: CASSLPSALQETQYF. CDR3 DNA sequence: TGTGCCAGCAGTTTACCCTCGGCTTTGCAAGAGACCCAGTACTTC. The whole variable domain, filled in from reference TRBV28 and TRBJ2-5, reads DVKVTQSSRYLVKRTGEKVFLECVQDMDHENMFWYRQDPGLGLRLIYFSYDVKMKEKGDIPEGYSVSREKKERFSLILESASTNQTSMYLCASSLPSALQETQYFGPGTRLLVL.

V gene TRBV9 combines with J gene TRBJ2-6; D is unresolved. The CDR3 length is 14 residues. V dropped 3 bases and J dropped 0 bases, with 4 bases sitting between them. Germline CDR1 reads SGDLS; CDR2 reads YYNGEE. The CDR3 DNA is TGTGCCAGCAGCGCGTACTCTGGGGCCAACGTCCTGACTTTC. Translating it yields CASSAYSGANVLTF.

This clonotype ranks as medium-sized. The chain links TRBV9 to TRBJ2-1; the D call may be TRBD1 or TRBD2 (5 bases each). The CDR3 consists of 19 residues. Trimming removed 3 bases from V and 0 bases from J, with 22 bases in between. CDR1 SGDLS and CDR2 YYNGEE come from the germline V gene. The CDR3 is CASSAPDRDLRSSYNEQFF. CDR3 bases: TGTGCCAGCAGCGCCCCGGACCGGGACCTCCGGAGCTCCTACAATGAGCAGTTCTTC.

This clonotype was observed many times. The chain carries TRBV9 and TRBJ1-2, with D uncertain. This CDR3 has 13 residues. Deletions cut 0 bases from V and 9 bases from J, with 12 bases between. CDR1 and CDR2 (germline): SGDLS, YYNGEE. The CDR3 loop reads CASSVDGLLSYTF. CDR3 in DNA: TGTGCCAGCAGCGTAGATGGCCTACTGAGCTACACCTTC.

This clonotype was recorded many times. The genes are TRBV12-3 or TRBV12-4 and TRBJ2-3; perhaps TRBD1 as D (6 bases). Trimming took off 5 bases at V and 2 bases at J, with 11 bases between the two ends. This CDR3 is built from 14 residues. CDR3 region: CASSPRTVTDTQYF. In nucleotides, the CDR3 is TGTGCCAGCAGTCCCCGGACAGTCACAGATACGCAGTATTTT.

In this sample, this clonotype turned up many times. The CDR3 DNA reads as TGCGCCAGCAGCCAGCCGCTAGGACAGGGTGAAGCTTTCTTT. This translates into CASSQPLGQGEAFF. This chain links TRBV4-1 with TRBJ1-1; TRBD1 aligns across 8 bases. Germline loops: CDR1 MGHRA, CDR2 YSYEKL. The CDR3 spans 14 residues. V lost 3 bases and J lost 7; bases outside the gene matches: 7.

This clonotype showed up many times. The rearrangement links TRBV12-3 or TRBV12-4 to TRBJ2-3; 10 nucleotides align to TRBD2. V shed 6 bases, J shed 0 bases, and the junction held 18 bases outside the gene matches. This CDR3 is built from 20 residues. This chain's CDR3 is CASRNRDGGTSVTSTDTQYF. The CDR3 DNA reads as TGTGCCAGCAGAAACCGGGACGGTGGGACTAGCGTCACTAGCACAGATACGCAGTATTTT.

This clonotype came up many times. The chain has TRBV2 and TRBJ2-3; 7 bases map to TRBD1. In germline, CDR1 is SNHLY, CDR2 FYNNEI. V gave up 5 bases and J gave up 4 bases; unmatched junction bases: 15. The CDR3 contains 17 residues. This CDR3 is CASSRATGSWGADTQYF. The CDR3 nucleotides are TGTGCCAGCAGTCGTGCGACAGGGTCTTGGGGAGCAGATACGCAGTATTTT.

This clonotype was observed at least ten times. CDR3 region: CASSVAAGSFSYEQYF. For the CDR3, the DNA is TGTGCCAGCAGCGTCGCAGCGGGAAGTTTCTCCTACGAGCAGTACTTC. The V gene is TRBV9, the J gene TRBJ2-7; 7 bases are a match to TRBD2. V was clipped by 2 bases and J by 0 bases; unmatched bases: 8. Germline CDR1 SGDLS, CDR2 YYNGEE. This CDR3 is built from 16 residues.

This clonotype was observed at least ten times. The chain links TRBV10-3 to TRBJ2-3, with 8 bases aligning to TRBD2. This CDR3 comprises 14 residues. Germline V gene data show CDR1 as ENHRY and CDR2 as SYGVKD. V dropped 6 bases and J dropped 5; count of bases not matched to a gene: 7. CDR3 in DNA: TGTGCCATCAGCCCGGGACTAGTGCAAGATACGCAGTATTTT. Protein: CAISPGLVQDTQYF.

This clonotype is labeled medium-sized. The chain has TRBV9 and TRBJ2-1; 9 nucleotides agree with TRBD1. This CDR3 contains 18 residues. Trimming removed 0 bases from V and 6 bases from J; junction bases left unmatched: 13. Germline CDR1 reads SGDLS; CDR2 reads YYNGEE. The CDR3 here is CASSVAPHPGQGGNEQFF. The CDR3, as DNA: TGTGCCAGCAGCGTAGCTCCCCATCCGGGACAGGGTGGCAATGAGCAGTTCTTC.

This clonotype came up many times. The chain's CDR3 is CASSEAGGSYNEQFF. Here the CDR3 DNA reads TGTGCCAGCAGTGAAGCGGGAGGATCCTACAATGAGCAGTTCTTC. The chain recombines TRBV6-1 with TRBJ2-1; TRBD2 might be the D (6 bases). CDR1 MNHNS and CDR2 SASEGT come from the germline V gene. The CDR3 runs 15 residues. With 0 bases removed from V and 1 base from J, the gap between germline ends came to 7 bases.

V usage is TRBV4-3 and J usage is TRBJ2-7; possibly TRBD2 for D (5 bases). V lost 2 bases and J lost 4, with 12 bases in between. This CDR3 region has 14 residues. The germline V gene encodes CDR1 LGHNA and CDR2 YSLEER. The CDR3 region is CASSQHAGPYEQYF. The CDR3 bases are TGCGCCAGCAGCCAACACGCGGGCCCGTACGAGCAGTACTTC.

The CDR3 bases are TGTGCCAGCAGCCTTACCCTCTGGGGTGTCTCTGGAAACACCATATATTTT. Its protein product is CASSLTLWGVSGNTIYF. V gene TRBV13 combines with J gene TRBJ1-3; D gene unclear. V gave up 5 bases and J gave up 0 bases, with 17 bases separating them. This CDR3 spans 17 amino acids. The germline V gene encodes CDR1 PRHDT and CDR2 FYEKMQ (reference sequence).

This clonotype has only a few counts. The rearrangement links TRBV5-1 to TRBJ1-1; 7 bases fit TRBD1. Trimming removed 1 base from V and 5 bases from J; junction bases left unmatched: 11. Germline V gene sequence: CDR1 SGHRS, CDR2 YFSETQ. This CDR3 is built from 16 residues. The CDR3: CASSLSGGGAGTEAFF. In DNA form, the CDR3 reads TGCGCCAGCAGCTTGAGCGGAGGGGGCGCGGGGACTGAAGCTTTCTTT.